The T cell receptor (beta chain) under discussion was sequenced for a study of blood T cell repertoires in COVID-19. Study-level information: The samples span acute and convalescent COVID-19 from the United States, Italy and Spain.

Using immunoSEQ multiplex PCR, the repertoire was profiled, and TCRdb retains in-frame clones only, with some absent. The repertoire holds 99,000 or so clones, with more than 85% as singletons. Germline V lookup: CDR1 SGHDN, CDR2 FVKESK. Trimming removed 2 bases at V and 3 bases at J, with 13 bases between. The length of the CDR3 is 15 residues. The gene calls are TRBV14 and TRBJ1-1; possibly TRBD1 for D (6 bases). The source of this sequence is a human donor in a cohort sampled during active COVID-19. The source material was peripheral blood. The CDR3 region has the DNA TGTGCCAGCAGCCAACTACAGGGAAGGCACACTGAAGCTTTCTTT. Its translation is CASSQLQGRHTEAFF.